This TCR beta chain derives from a study of blood T cell repertoires in COVID-19. The overall study: The samples span acute and convalescent COVID-19 from the United States, Italy and Spain. PBMCs, B-cell-depleted T cells, or T cells were the source of the cDNA or gDNA that made up the material.

This CDR3 contains 14 residues. The V gene's germline CDR1 is SGHTA and CDR2 FQGNSA. V was clipped by 5 bases and J by 6 bases; unmatched bases: 7. Authors' methods: The assay estimated nucleated cells by amplifying reference gene primers. This table comes from immunoSEQ multiplex PCR, and its TCRdb copy is limited to in-frame clones, with some not included. V and J calls plus clone size are reproduced from that table; the DNA served to infer D and trimming. The table includes 150,000 to 200,000 clones, 85% to 90% detected once. Source material: peripheral blood. The TCR sequence derives from a man aged 45-65 years with acute or convalescent COVID-19. This chain joins TRBV7-2 and TRBJ1-5; 7 bases agree with TRBD1. This chain's CDR3 is CASSLKTGSQPQHF. The CDR3 nucleotides are TGTGCCAGCAGCCTAAAGACAGGGAGTCAGCCCCAGCATTTT.